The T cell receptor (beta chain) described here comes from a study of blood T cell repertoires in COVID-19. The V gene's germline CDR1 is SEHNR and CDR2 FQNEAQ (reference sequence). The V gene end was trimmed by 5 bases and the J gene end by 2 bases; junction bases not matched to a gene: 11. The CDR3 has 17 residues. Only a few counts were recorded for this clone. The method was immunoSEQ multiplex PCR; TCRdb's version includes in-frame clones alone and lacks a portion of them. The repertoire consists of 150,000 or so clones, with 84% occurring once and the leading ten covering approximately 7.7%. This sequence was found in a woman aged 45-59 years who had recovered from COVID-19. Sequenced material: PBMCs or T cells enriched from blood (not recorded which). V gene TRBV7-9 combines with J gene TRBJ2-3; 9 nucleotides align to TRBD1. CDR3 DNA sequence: TGTGCCAGCAGCCCCGGGACAGGGATTACCCACACAGATACGCAGTATTTT. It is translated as CASSPGTGITHTDTQYF.